Listed below are T cell receptor beta chains from one sample, sequenced in a study of PD-L1 blockade in urothelial cancer. Produced via immunoSEQ multiplex PCR; TCRdb's table is partial and in-frame only. The sample lists about 100,000 clones, about 91% occurring once. Material: PBMCs, obtained around atezolizumab (anti-PD-L1) treatment. Source of these receptors: a woman older than 75 with urothelial cancer. CDR3s include the opening cysteine and the closing phenylalanine or tryptophan. The D gene is left open where the match is weak. Not all rows give a size; the values are once, few, many and, for expanded clones, a class.

V	D	size	J	DNA	CDR3
TRBV7-6	NA	medium-sized	TRBJ2-1	TGTGCCAGCAGCTCCCTCTGGCAGGGTGGCAATGAGCAGTTCTTC	CASSSLWQGGNEQFF
TRBV2	TRBD2	NA	TRBJ2-1	TGTGCCAGCAGCCAGGGACTAGCGGGAGCCTCTGAGCAGTTCTTC	CASSQGLAGASEQFF
TRBV5-3	NA	NA	TRBJ1-1	TGTGCCAGAAGCCTACCCAACGGCGAGGTCCGAGACCCGGGGTTT	CARSLPNGEVRDPGF
TRBV7-3	TRBD1	NA	TRBJ2-5	TGTGCCAGCAGCGCCCAACCGGGACAGGGTCTCGAGACCCAGTACTTC	CASSAQPGQGLETQYF
TRBV5-4	TRBD1	NA	TRBJ1-4	TGTGCCAGCAGCTTGGGGGACAGGAGGAATGAAAAACTGTTTTTT	CASSLGDRRNEKLFF
TRBV19	NA	NA	TRBJ2-1	TGTGCCAGTAGTATAGAGGGCAGGGCCCCCTACAATGAGCAGTTCTTC	CASSIEGRAPYNEQFF
TRBV29-1	NA	NA	TRBJ2-1	TGCAGCGTTGACTTAGCGGCAAACAATGAGCAGTTCTTC	CSVDLAANNEQFF
TRBV4-2	NA	NA	TRBJ2-2	TGTGCCAGCAGCAAAGATGGGCAGACGGTGGAGCTGTTTTTT	CASSKDGQTVELFF
TRBV6-1	NA	once	TRBJ2-1	TGTGCCAGCAGCGAAGGCCCTGGACTGTACAATGAGCAGTTCTTC	CASSEGPGLYNEQFF
TRBV27	NA	NA	TRBJ2-3	TGTGCCAGCAGTTTAACTAGCCGGGATACGCAGTATTTT	CASSLTSRDTQYF
TRBV6-6	TRBD1	NA	TRBJ1-5	TGTGCCAGCGGACAGGGGGCAACTCAGCCCCAGCATTTT	CASGQGATQPQHF